This TCR beta chain was captured in a study of T cells in Graves' hyperthyroidism and ophthalmopathy. The V end was cut by 1 base, the J end by 2 bases, with 4 bases between. Germline values: CDR1 MNHNS, CDR2 SASEGT. This CDR3 is built from 13 residues. An absence of ophthalmopathy progression within 18 months meant stable Graves' hyperthyroidism. The TCR beta CDR3 regions underwent amplification using RNA transcripts as the source. In the first-round RT-PCR of the TCR CDR3, the HTBI primer set was used. Each CDR3 protein is one row after TCRdb ran MiXCR on the multiplex PCR reads. Here the sample spans around 340,000 distinct CDR3 sequences, roughly 14% being singletons. This clonotype showed up many times.

The specimen was blood. The V gene is TRBV6-1, the J gene TRBJ2-3; D unresolved. This clonotype was obtained from a woman aged 30 to 39 with Graves' hyperthyroidism. CDR3 sequence reads: CASSEGYTDTQYF. CDR3 DNA sequence: TGTGCCAGCAGTGAAGGGTACACAGATACGCAGTATTTT.